Sequencing of this TCR beta chain was carried out in a study of cytomegalovirus exposure and HLA in healthy donors. Using immunoSEQ multiplex PCR, the repertoire was profiled, and TCRdb retains in-frame clones only, with some absent. The table includes about 150,000 clones, about 86% detected once. Per the germline V gene, CDR1 is SNHLY and CDR2 is FYNNEI. Trimming shortened V by 4 bases and J by 0 bases, and 4 bases separated the two germline ends. The CDR3 totals 13 residues. This receptor was obtained from a human donor in good health. V is TRBV2 and J is TRBJ1-5; no reliable D call. What was sequenced was PBMCs. CDR3 in amino acids: CASSVYSNQPQHF. The CDR3 nucleotides are TGTGCCAGCAGTGTCTATAGCAATCAGCCCCAGCATTTT.